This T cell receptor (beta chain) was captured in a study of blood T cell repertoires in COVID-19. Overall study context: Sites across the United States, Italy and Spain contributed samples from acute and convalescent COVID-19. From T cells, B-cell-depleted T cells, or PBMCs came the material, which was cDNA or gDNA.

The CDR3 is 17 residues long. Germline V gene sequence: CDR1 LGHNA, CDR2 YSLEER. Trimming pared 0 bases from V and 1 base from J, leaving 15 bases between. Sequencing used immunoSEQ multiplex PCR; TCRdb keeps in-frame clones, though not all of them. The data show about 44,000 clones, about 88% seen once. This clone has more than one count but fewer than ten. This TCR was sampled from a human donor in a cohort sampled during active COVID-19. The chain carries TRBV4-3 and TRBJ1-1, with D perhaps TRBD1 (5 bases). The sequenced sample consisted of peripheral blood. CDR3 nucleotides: TGCGCCAGCAGCCAAGATCCCCCACAGGCTACGAACACTGAAGCTTTCTTT. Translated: CASSQDPPQATNTEAFF.